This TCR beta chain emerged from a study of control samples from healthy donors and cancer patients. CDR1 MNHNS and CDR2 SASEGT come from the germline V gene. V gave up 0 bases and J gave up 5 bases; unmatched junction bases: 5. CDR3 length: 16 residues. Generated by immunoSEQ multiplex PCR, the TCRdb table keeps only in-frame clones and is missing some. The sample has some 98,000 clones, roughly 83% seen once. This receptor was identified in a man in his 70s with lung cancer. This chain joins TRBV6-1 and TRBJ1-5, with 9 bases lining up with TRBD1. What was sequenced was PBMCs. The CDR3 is CASSEAGTGRYQPQHF. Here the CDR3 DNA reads TGTGCCAGCAGTGAAGCGGGGACAGGGCGGTATCAGCCCCAGCATTTT.